These T cell receptor beta chains were read from a single sample in a study of technical replicates of blood from a handful of donors. TCRdb's copy holds only in-frame clones and misses some; the assay was immunoSEQ multiplex PCR. Of about 87,000 clones listed, 95% were seen once; the top ten hold around 0.3%. Specimen: T cells isolated from PBMCs. These receptors were obtained from a human donor in good health. Both conserved end residues are part of each CDR3. A D gene is named only where the DNA matches it firmly. Size is stated for part of the rows, as once, few or many counts, or as a class when the clone is expanded.

clone size	D gene	J gene	V gene	CDR3 DNA	CDR3 protein
-	-	TRBJ2-5	TRBV30	TGTGCCTGGAGTCTTTCGTTGGAGACCCAGTACTTC	CAWSLSLETQYF
-	-	TRBJ2-3	TRBV14	TGTGCCAGCAGCCAAGCCCTCACAGATACGCAGTATTTT	CASSQALTDTQYF
-	TRBD2	TRBJ2-2	TRBV2	TGTGCCAGCGGGGCTAGCGGGAGGGCCGCGAGCACCGGGGAGCTGTTTTTT	CASGASGRAASTGELFF
-	TRBD1	TRBJ1-5	TRBV12-5	TGTGCTAGTGGTTTGGTACTACAGGGGAGGTACCAGCCCCAGCATTTT	CASGLVLQGRYQPQHF
-	-	TRBJ2-6	TRBV5-1	TGCGCCAGCAGCTTAGGCGGGACGCCCGACTCTGGGGCCAACGTCCTGACTTTC	CASSLGGTPDSGANVLTF
-	TRBD1	TRBJ1-1	TRBV4-2	TGTGCCAGCAGCCAAAGTCCAGTGCAGGGGGCGGATGAAGCTTTCTTT	CASSQSPVQGADEAFF
-	-	TRBJ2-7	TRBV29-1	TGCAGCGTGGCCGGGACTGACGTCTACGAGCAGTACTTC	CSVAGTDVYEQYF
-	TRBD2	TRBJ2-7	TRBV4-2	TGTGCCAGCAGCCAAGATCTGGGGACTAGCGGGAGGGCCTGGGAGCAGTACTTC	CASSQDLGTSGRAWEQYF
-	-	TRBJ2-1	TRBV7-8	TGTGCCAGCAGTCACCGGGTCCTTTCCTACAATGAGCAGTTCTTC	CASSHRVLSYNEQFF
-	-	TRBJ1-4	TRBV30	TGTGCCTCGACAGCAACTAATGAAAAACTGTTTTTT	CASTATNEKLFF
-	-	TRBJ1-5	TRBV2	TGTGCCAGCAGTCTCGCGGAGCCTTATAGCAATCAGCCCCAGCATTTT	CASSLAEPYSNQPQHF
-	-	TRBJ1-5	TRBV2	TGTGCCAGCAGTGTCCCTGGGGGGTTCAATCAGCCCCAGCATTTT	CASSVPGGFNQPQHF
-	TRBD2	TRBJ2-5	TRBV7-2	TGTGCCAGCAGCTTATTAGCGGGAGGGGGTTTTGAGACCCAGTACTTC	CASSLLAGGGFETQYF
-	TRBD1	TRBJ1-2	TRBV30	TGTGCCAGAAGACAGGGGGCCTTTTATGGCTACACCTTC	CARRQGAFYGYTF
-	TRBD1	TRBJ2-7	TRBV11-2	TGTGCCAGCAGCTCCCGGGACAGGGACTCCTACGAGCAGTACTTC	CASSSRDRDSYEQYF
-	TRBD1	TRBJ2-7	TRBV9	TGTGCCAGCAGCCCCGGGACAGGACCGTACGAGCAGTACTTC	CASSPGTGPYEQYF
-	-	TRBJ2-7	TRBV29-1	TGCAGCGTCTCGACGGGCAGGGCTTCCGAGCAGTACTTC	CSVSTGRASEQYF
-	TRBD1	TRBJ1-1	TRBV18	TGTGCCAGCTCTCGAACAGGACAGGGTATCACTGAAGCTTTCTTT	CASSRTGQGITEAFF
-	TRBD1	TRBJ1-1	TRBV27	TGTGCCAGCAGTTTATTAACAGGGGGCATCACTGAAGCTTTCTTT	CASSLLTGGITEAFF
-	-	TRBJ2-7	TRBV5-5	TGTGCCAGCAGCTTGGAGCAGGAAGAAGACGAGCAGTACTTC	CASSLEQEEDEQYF
-	-	TRBJ1-4	TRBV15	TGTGCCACCAGCAGAATCAGGGGCTCAACTAATGAAAAACTGTTTTTT	CATSRIRGSTNEKLFF
-	TRBD2	TRBJ2-7	TRBV27	TGTGCCAGCAGTACAAGACTAGCGGGAGGCACCTACGAGCAGTACTTC	CASSTRLAGGTYEQYF
once	TRBD2	TRBJ2-7	TRBV27	TGTGCCAGCAGTTTAAGCGGGACTCCGACCTACGAGCAGTACTTC	CASSLSGTPTYEQYF
-	-	TRBJ2-7	TRBV7-9	TGTGCCAGCAGCGTCACACAGGGATACTCCTACGAGCAGTACTTC	CASSVTQGYSYEQYF
once	TRBD1	TRBJ1-5	TRBV5-4	TGTGCCAGCAGCTTCCAGGGGGGAGGTCAGCCCCAGCATTTT	CASSFQGGGQPQHF
-	-	TRBJ1-1	TRBV6-5	TGTGCCAGCAGTTACCACGGACACCCGAACACTGAAGCTTTCTTT	CASSYHGHPNTEAFF
-	-	TRBJ2-7	TRBV29-1	TGCAGCGTTGGCACGAGTTATACCTACGAGCAGTACTTC	CSVGTSYTYEQYF
-	-	TRBJ1-1	TRBV9	TGTGCCAGCAGCACCCTGCGGGGGAACACTGAAGCTTTCTTT	CASSTLRGNTEAFF
-	-	TRBJ1-2	TRBV6-5	TGTGCCAGCAGTTACGCCGGCGGGAACGGCTACACCTTC	CASSYAGGNGYTF
-	TRBD1	TRBJ2-1	TRBV6-5	TGTGCCAGCAGTTTGGCAGGGGGTATGGATGAGCAGTTCTTC	CASSLAGGMDEQFF
-	-	TRBJ1-1	TRBV10-2	TGCGCCAGCAGTGATGAGGTGAACACTGAAGCTTTCTTT	CASSDEVNTEAFF
-	-	TRBJ1-2	TRBV5-1	TGCGCCAGCAGCTTACGAGGAGACTATGGCTACACCTTC	CASSLRGDYGYTF
few	-	TRBJ1-2	TRBV11-2	TGTGCCAGCAGCTTAGTAAGAGAAGGCTACACCTTC	CASSLVREGYTF
-	-	TRBJ1-5	TRBV10-1	TGCGCCAGCAGTGAGTCGAGGGGGAATAGCAATCAGCCCCAGCATTTT	CASSESRGNSNQPQHF
-	TRBD2	TRBJ2-7	TRBV27	TGTGCCAGCAGTTCCGCGGGAGTAGGGGAGCAGTACTTC	CASSSAGVGEQYF
-	-	TRBJ2-6	TRBV2	TGTGCCAGCAGGGGAAATCCAGGGGACGGGGCCAACGTCCTGACTTTC	CASRGNPGDGANVLTF
-	TRBD1	TRBJ1-2	TRBV27	TGTGCCAGCATGTCATACCTCGGACAGGGGTATGGCTACACCTTC	CASMSYLGQGYGYTF
-	-	TRBJ1-1	TRBV27	TGTGCCAGCAGTTTATCGAAGGGGGTGAAGAACACTGAAGCTTTCTTT	CASSLSKGVKNTEAFF
-	-	TRBJ1-2	TRBV7-8	TGTGCCAGCAGCTTAGTTCGGGTCGGGGGCTACACCTTC	CASSLVRVGGYTF